The 30 T cell receptor beta chains below were found in one sample sequenced in a study of CD8+CD57+ T cells in acquired aplastic anemia. The TCR beta profiling, which covered VDJ combination and CDR3 sequence, was carried out using genomic DNA as the template. TCRdb reprocessed the reads via MiXCR and lists one record per CDR3 protein. The table has approximately 120,000 distinct CDR3 sequences, approximately 41% seen once. By flow cytometry, patients selected for sequencing had shown an expansion of CD8+CD57+ cells. Sample: sorted CD4+, CD8+, or CD8+CD57+ T cells (not recorded which) from PBMCs. These receptors all come from a human donor with aplastic anemia.

This clonotype is labeled as medium-sized. V is TRBV2 and J is TRBJ2-5, with D possibly TRBD2 on 5 matching bases. The CDR3 contains 12 residues. In germline, CDR1 is SNHLY, CDR2 FYNNEI. V lost 1 base and J 14 bases, leaving 14 bases between the germline ends. Here the CDR3 reads CASSEEALVYYF. DNA of the CDR3: TGTGCCAGCAGTGAAGAAGCACTAGTCTATTACTTC.

Points on this clonotype: A read error may produce the germline difference seen at one junction end. The CDR3 loop is CASSSGAGGRNTGELLF. The CDR3 DNA reads as TGCGCCAGCAGTTCAGGAGCGGGGGGACGGAACACCGGGGAGCTGCTTTTT. The V gene is TRBV5-1, the J gene TRBJ2-2, with 9 bases lining up with TRBD2. CDR3 length: 17 residues. Germline CDR1 SGHRS, CDR2 YFSETQ.

The chain is built from TRBV10-1 and TRBJ2-5; D possibly corresponds to TRBD1 (5 bases). CDR1 is WNHNN and CDR2 is SYGVQD in the germline V gene (reference sequence). This CDR3 is 11 amino acids long. The V end was cut by 2 bases, the J end by 13 bases, with 11 bases between. The CDR3 here is CASSEIDGAYF. The CDR3 nucleotides read TGCGCCAGCAGTGAGATCGATGGGGCGTACTTC.

The genes are TRBV15 and TRBJ2-5; 8 bases line up with TRBD2. The CDR3 runs 14 residues. Trimming at V came to 3 bases and at J to 7 bases, leaving 7 bases not matched to a gene. Germline V CDR1 and CDR2: LNHNV, YYDKDF (reference sequence). The CDR3 DNA is TGTGCCACCAGCAGTTACAGCGGGGGAGGGACCCAGTACTTC. Protein: CATSSYSGGGTQYF.

This chain connects TRBV5-6 to TRBJ1-2, with 11 bases fitting TRBD1. The junction had 5 bases not matched to a gene; V was cut back by 3 bases and J by 4 bases. The CDR3 length is 15 residues. From germline, CDR1 is SGHDT and CDR2 YYEEEE. In DNA, the CDR3 is TGTGCCAGCAGCTACAGGGACAGGGGGGCCTATGGCTACACCTTC. Protein product: CASSYRDRGAYGYTF.

This clonotype was recorded at least ten times. This chain connects TRBV20-1 to TRBJ1-1; 10 bases align to TRBD1. Trimming at V came to 3 bases and at J to 2 bases, leaving 6 bases not matched to a gene. There are 15 residues in the CDR3. The germline V gene has CDR1 DFQATT and CDR2 SNEGSKA (reference sequence). In DNA, the CDR3 is TGCAGTGCTAGTCCGTGGACAGGGGGAAACACTGAAGCTTTCTTT. This encodes CSASPWTGGNTEAFF.

At least ten counts were recorded for this clonotype. V gene TRBV6-2 or TRBV6-3 combines with J gene TRBJ1-1; no clear D gene. V lost 4 bases to trimming and J lost 1 base, with 7 bases between them. The length of the CDR3 is 13 residues. CDR1 is MNHEY, CDR2 SVGEGT, per germline. The DNA for the CDR3 is TGTGCCAGCAGTTTGATCAAGAACACTGAAGCTTTCTTT. Protein sequence: CASSLIKNTEAFF.

The rearrangement joins TRBV4-1 to TRBJ1-1; the D is unclear. V dropped 5 bases and J dropped 1 base, with 8 bases sitting between them. Germline-derived CDR1 and CDR2 are MGHRA and YSYEKL. The CDR3 extends over 13 amino acids. The CDR3 nucleotides are TGCGCCAGCAGCTTCGGAGCGAACACTGAAGCTTTCTTT. Protein sequence: CASSFGANTEAFF.

This clonotype was recorded many times. The chain recombines TRBV9 with TRBJ2-5; the D gene is possibly TRBD2 (5 bases). This CDR3 contains 14 residues. Germline CDR1 SGDLS, CDR2 YYNGEE. V shed 2 bases and J shed 4 bases, with 12 bases lying between them. The CDR3 DNA reads as TGTGCCAGCAGCGTGAGAGGAGGCGGAGAGACCCAGTACTTC. Its translation is CASSVRGGGETQYF. Using reference TRBV9 and TRBJ2-5 for the parts outside the CDR3, the full variable domain is DSGVTQTPKHLITATGQRVTLRCSPRSGDLSVYWYQQSLDQGLQFLIQYYNGEERAKGNILERFSAQQFPDLHSELNLSSLELGDSALYFCASSVRGGGETQYFGPGTRLLVL.

In its sample, this clonotype was seen many times. V usage is TRBV6-4 and J usage is TRBJ1-2; TRBD1 is a possible D gene (5 bases). CDR3 length: 15 amino acids. Germline V CDR1 and CDR2: MRHNA, SNTAGT. V was trimmed by 2 bases and J by 5 bases, leaving 15 bases between them. This chain's CDR3 is CASSDPLGVIYGYTF. CDR3 in DNA: TGTGCCAGCAGTGACCCCTTAGGGGTCATTTATGGCTACACCTTC.

V gene TRBV15 combines with J gene TRBJ2-5; the D gene is possibly TRBD1 (6 bases). Germline V gives CDR1 LNHNV, CDR2 YYDKDF (reference sequence). The V gene lost 1 base and the J gene lost 3 bases, with 15 bases spanning the gap. The CDR3 sequence is 16 residues long. The DNA of the CDR3 is TGTGCCACCAGCAGAGGGGGGCGGTGGGGAAAAGAGACCCAGTACTTC. Protein: CATSRGGRWGKETQYF. The full variable domain, in which reference TRBV15 and TRBJ2-5 provide the parts outside the CDR3, is DAMVIQNPRYQVTQFGKPVTLSCSQTLNHNVMYWYQQKSSQAPKLLFHYYDKDFNNEADTPDNFQSRRPNTSFCFLDIRSPGLGDTAMYLCATSRGGRWGKETQYFGPGTRLLVL.

The gene calls are TRBV2 and TRBJ2-2; D is possibly TRBD1 or TRBD2 (5 bases each). This CDR3 has 13 amino acids. Trimming stripped 5 bases from V and 5 bases from J, with 9 bases between. The germline V gene has CDR1 SNHLY and CDR2 FYNNEI. Here the CDR3 reads CASSPRETGELFF. CDR3 sequence (DNA): TGTGCCAGCAGTCCCAGGGAGACCGGGGAGCTGTTTTTT.

This clonotype was recorded only once. A much bigger clone sits one base away, suggesting this may be a read error. The chain carries TRBV10-3 and TRBJ2-1; 7 nucleotides align to TRBD1. Germline loops: CDR1 ENHRY, CDR2 SYGVKD. The CDR3 totals 13 residues. Here the CDR3 DNA reads TGTGCCAGCAGTACCTTGACAGGGAATGAGCAGCTCTTC. This sequence encodes CASSTLTGNEQLF.

The gene calls are TRBV10-3 and TRBJ1-6, with 8 bases matching TRBD1. CDR1 ENHRY and CDR2 SYGVKD come from the germline V gene. The CDR3 has 15 residues. V lost 4 bases, J lost 5 bases, and 4 bases stayed unmatched. The CDR3 DNA sequence: TGTGCCATCAGTGCTACAGGGGGACATAATTCACCCCTCCACTTT. Amino acid sequence: CAISATGGHNSPLHF.

This chain links TRBV20-1 with TRBJ1-2; D is possibly TRBD1 (6 bases). V gave up 8 bases and J gave up 2 bases, with 15 bases separating them. The CDR3 covers 13 residues. Germline loops: CDR1 DFQATT, CDR2 SNEGSKA (reference sequence). CDR3 residues: CSTPGQGNYGYTF. The CDR3 bases are TGCAGTACCCCGGGGCAGGGGAACTATGGCTACACCTTC.

This clonotype was detected many times. Here the CDR3 DNA reads TGTGCCAGCAGTCTCCGGGGGAGCGGGGTGGATACGCAGTATTTT. It specifies CASSLRGSGVDTQYF. This chain links TRBV25-1 with TRBJ2-3, with 7 bases aligning to TRBD2. With 5 bases clipped from V and 6 bases from J, the junction kept 11 bases outside the gene matches. In germline, CDR1 is MGHDK, CDR2 SYGVNS. The CDR3 totals 15 residues.

This clonotype has at least ten counts. The rearrangement joins TRBV10-3 to TRBJ1-3, with D perhaps TRBD1 (5 bases). Trimming cost V 2 bases and J 3 bases, with 17 bases left between them. Germline loops: CDR1 ENHRY, CDR2 SYGVKD. CDR3 size: 17 residues. CDR3: CAISEGQGASVGNTIYF. The CDR3 nucleotides are TGTGCCATCAGTGAGGGCCAGGGAGCATCCGTTGGAAACACCATATATTTT.

The CDR3 loop reads CASSLAWEGTYNSPLHF. Here the CDR3 DNA reads TGTGCCAGCAGCTTAGCGTGGGAGGGGACCTATAATTCACCCCTCCACTTT. This chain links TRBV7-2 with TRBJ1-6, with a possible D match to TRBD1 (5 bases). Germline V gene sequence: CDR1 SGHTA, CDR2 FQGNSA. This CDR3 has 17 amino acids. V was trimmed by 0 bases and J by 2 bases, leaving 11 bases between them. Full variable domain (rest looked up from reference TRBV7-2 and TRBJ1-6): GAGVSQSPSNKVTEKGKDVELRCDPISGHTALYWYRQSLGQGLEFLIYFQGNSAPDKSGLPSDRFSAERTGGSVSTLTIQRTQQEDSAVYLCASSLAWEGTYNSPLHFGNGTRLTVT.

This chain links TRBV19 with TRBJ2-5; TRBD1 matches at 9 bases. After removal of 5 bases from V and 5 bases from J, the junction contained 6 bases not matched to a gene. Germline V lookup: CDR1 LNHDA, CDR2 SQIVND (reference sequence). There are 14 residues in the CDR3. The CDR3 spells CASSRRDREETQYF. The DNA for the CDR3 is TGTGCCAGTAGTCGGAGGGACAGGGAGGAGACCCAGTACTTC. Full variable domain (missing parts from reference TRBV19 and TRBJ2-5): DGGITQSPKYLFRKEGQNVTLSCEQNLNHDAMYWYRQDPGQGLRLIYYSQIVNDFQKGDIAEGYSVSREKKESFPLTVTSAQKNPTAFYLCASSRRDREETQYFGPGTRLLVL.

This clonotype has only a few counts. The J gene is TRBJ2-2, the V gene TRBV11-2; D may match TRBD1 or TRBD2 (5 bases each). This CDR3 spans 16 amino acids. CDR1 SGHAT and CDR2 FQNNGV come from the germline V gene. Trimming stripped 5 bases from V and 3 bases from J, with 16 bases between. Written as DNA, the CDR3 is TGTGCCAGCAGCATCACCGGGACCACGTACACCGGGGAGCTGTTTTTT. Protein: CASSITGTTYTGELFF.

This clonotype was observed a single time. The rearrangement uses TRBV2 and TRBJ2-2, with D perhaps TRBD1 (6 bases). Trimming stripped 5 bases from V and 1 base from J, with 8 bases between. CDR3 length: 14 amino acids. Germline loops: CDR1 SNHLY, CDR2 FYNNEI. CDR3 in DNA: TGTGCCAGCAGTCCGGGACAGAACACCGGGGAGCTGTTTTTT. Its protein product is CASSPGQNTGELFF.

This clonotype has at least ten counts. V and J are TRBV7-9 and TRBJ1-1; D is possibly TRBD1 (5 bases). Germline V gene sequence: CDR1 SEHNR, CDR2 FQNEAQ (reference sequence). The CDR3 runs 17 residues. Trimming shortened V by 4 bases and J by 4 bases, and 22 bases separated the two germline ends. The CDR3 bases are TGTGCCAGCAGCTCGCCAAGGGACCGAAGAACAGGCACTGAAGCTTTCTTT. This codes for CASSSPRDRRTGTEAFF.

This clonotype was seen at least ten times. Here the CDR3 reads CASSIRGYDSPLHF. DNA of the CDR3: TGTGCCAGTAGTATCAGGGGTTACGATTCACCCCTCCACTTT. The chain has TRBV19 and TRBJ1-6; maybe TRBD1 (6 bases). The germline gives CDR1 LNHDA, CDR2 SQIVND (reference sequence). This CDR3 has 14 amino acids. Trimming removed 3 bases from V and 8 bases from J, with 11 bases in between.

V and J are TRBV2 and TRBJ1-1; 7 nucleotides line up with TRBD1. The CDR3 consists of 14 residues. V lost 4 bases to trimming and J lost 1 base; unmatched junction nucleotides: 3. CDR1 is SNHLY and CDR2 is FYNNEI in the germline V gene. The CDR3 sequence: CASSGDSSNTEAFF. The CDR3 nucleotides read TGTGCCAGCAGTGGGGACAGTTCGAACACTGAAGCTTTCTTT.

There are many counts of this clonotype. CDR3: CASSSGQGAFPYEQYF. Here the CDR3 DNA reads TGTGCCAGCAGCTCAGGACAGGGGGCCTTCCCCTACGAGCAGTACTTC. V and J are TRBV7-9 and TRBJ2-7; 11 bases align to TRBD1. Per the germline V gene, CDR1 is SEHNR and CDR2 is FQNEAQ (reference sequence). The trim removed 4 bases at V and 2 bases at J, leaving 7 bases unmatched. The CDR3 totals 16 residues.

This clonotype was seen only once. Given a much more abundant clone one base away, this may be a read error. This chain links TRBV10-3 with TRBJ1-5; D is uncertain. V gave up 5 bases and J gave up 5 bases, with 10 bases separating them. Germline values: CDR1 ENHRY, CDR2 SYGVKD. The CDR3 spans 13 residues. CDR3 DNA sequence: TGTGCCATCAGTTACAGTTATTATCAGCCCCAGCATTTT. Amino acid sequence: CAISYSYYQPQHF.

This clonotype was counted at least ten times. The chain employs TRBV5-5 and TRBJ2-5, with D possibly being TRBD1 (5 bases). This CDR3 contains 14 residues. Germline CDR1 is SGHKS and CDR2 is YYEKEE (reference sequence). Trimming shortened V by 4 bases and J by 3 bases, and 13 bases separated the two germline ends. CDR3: CASSHLTREETQYF. The CDR3 DNA reads as TGTGCCAGCAGCCATTTGACCAGGGAAGAGACCCAGTACTTC.

To note about this clonotype: A read error may explain this, as a much larger clone is one base away. The chain combines TRBV3-1 with TRBJ1-2; possible D gene TRBD1, 5 bases. The CDR3 spans 13 residues. Germline V lookup: CDR1 LGHDT, CDR2 YNNKEL (reference sequence). Here the CDR3 reads CASSQEYRSGNTF. DNA of the CDR3: TGTGCCAGCAGCCAAGAGTACAGGTCTGGCAACACCTTC.

This chain uses TRBV29-1 with TRBJ1-2; D perhaps matches TRBD1 (6 bases). The CDR3 has 14 residues. The V end was cut by 5 bases, the J end by 0 bases, with 13 bases between. Germline-derived CDR1 and CDR2 are SQVTM and ANQGSEA. The CDR3 reads CSVRGRGPNYGYTF. In DNA, the CDR3 is TGCAGCGTTCGAGGCAGGGGCCCTAACTATGGCTACACCTTC.

This clonotype was observed many times. The gene calls are TRBV5-4 and TRBJ2-7; 7 nucleotides line up with TRBD1. V was pared by 1 base and J by 5 bases, with 9 bases of the junction left unmatched. This CDR3 contains 15 residues. Germline V CDR1 and CDR2: SGHNT, YYREEE (reference sequence). Written as DNA, the CDR3 is TGTGCCAGCAGCTTGAATGGCAGGGGGTACCACGAGCAGTACTTC. It translates to CASSLNGRGYHEQYF.